The entry that follows covers one TCR beta chain sequence. The antigen it recognizes is unknown. No much larger clone exists at a distance of one base, and base qualities are not known. The source of the sample is a study of a mutant IDH1 vaccine in newly diagnosed glioma (dated by TCRdb to about 2021). Study-wide context: Patients received eight vaccinations in weeks 1, 3, 5, 7, 11, 15, 19 and 23, corresponding to visits V03 through V10. Vaccination started 4-6 weeks after radiotherapy alone, or was given together with temozolomide cycles in the groups whose treatment included chemotherapy. Of the approximately 29 treated patients, roughly 60% were male and 37.5% were female, and a mean age of 40.4 years was recorded. Before enrollment, most patients had been given radiochemotherapy with temozolomide as standard therapy, while the rest had received either radiotherapy alone or temozolomide alone. Peripheral blood samples were drawn at six visits, namely V03 (baseline), V05, V07, V10, V12 and V13. Longitudinal TCRB deep sequencing was performed for fewer than 30 treated patients wherever samples were available for exploratory analyses. Study-wide conclusions, independent of this receptor: Changes in the top peripheral T cell clonotypes picked up by TCRB sequencing did not appear to be linked to pseudoprogression. Immune responses induced by the vaccine were seen in approximately 93% of patients across multiple MHC alleles. According to the authors, sample limitations meant that analyses of patient blood samples could not be reproduced. Selection of PBMC samples for TCRB deep sequencing was based on availability.

Preparation of the library involved the immunoSEQ multiplex PCR assay. The hsTCRB Kit was used according to the manufacturer's protocol to amplify rearranged TCR beta chain sequences. Sequencing of TCRB libraries was carried out on an Illumina MiSeq. In the original analysis: The proprietary platform of the kit vendor was used for demultiplexing, trimming and gene mapping. In its TCRdb copy, this immuneACCESS table keeps in-frame sequences only and misses some clones. Where compared with another copy, unresolved V genes explain less than half of these, and the others have no known cause. That table supplies the V and J calls and clone size; D and trimming were determined from the DNA. Across this sample there are about 55,000 clones, with around 80% seen only once. 5% to 7.5% of the sample goes to the ten largest clones. The trim is 7 bases for V and 8 bases for J, with a gap of 14 bases between the germline ends. Looking up the germline V gene yields CDR1 SNHLY and CDR2 FYNNEI. The CDR3 covers 13 residues, taking in both the cysteine and the phenylalanine. The kept DNA is CDR3 alone, 39 bases in frame from the first base.

The time point label for this specimen denotes: week 23, last vaccination. Each vaccine dose, consisting of 300 ug of a 20-mer mutant IDH1 peptide in Montanide, was administered subcutaneously with topical imiquimod. Donors had newly diagnosed WHO grade 3 or 4 IDH1-mutant astrocytomas with loss of nuclear ATRX. The samples were drawn from NOA16, a multicentre, single-arm, open-label phase I trial in Germany that tested a mutant IDH1 peptide vaccine in humans for the first time. Genomic DNA for TCRB sequencing was extracted from EDTA blood using the DNeasy Blood and Tissue Kit. The chain is assembled from TRBV2 and TRBJ1-4, with the D gene not clear enough to name. This sample comprised PBMCs, obtained from a glioma patient whose treatment included an IDH1 peptide vaccine. The sequence was obtained from a man aged 35-49 years with glioma. The CDR3 sequence is CASTIEGREKLFF. The DNA sequence is as follows: TGTGCCAGCACCATTGAGGGCCGCGAAAAACTGTTTTTT.